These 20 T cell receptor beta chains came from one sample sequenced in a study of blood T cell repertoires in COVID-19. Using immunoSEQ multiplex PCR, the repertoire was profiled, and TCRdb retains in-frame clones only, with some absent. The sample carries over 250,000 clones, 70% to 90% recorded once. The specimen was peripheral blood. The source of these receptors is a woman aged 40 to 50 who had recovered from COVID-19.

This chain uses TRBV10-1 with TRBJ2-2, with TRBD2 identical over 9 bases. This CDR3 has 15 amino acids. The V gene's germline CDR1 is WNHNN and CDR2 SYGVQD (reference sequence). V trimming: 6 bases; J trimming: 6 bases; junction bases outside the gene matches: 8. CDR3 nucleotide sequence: TGCGCCAGCAGAAGGGGCGGGAGGGCCCCCGGGGAGCTGTTTTTT. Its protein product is CASRRGGRAPGELFF.

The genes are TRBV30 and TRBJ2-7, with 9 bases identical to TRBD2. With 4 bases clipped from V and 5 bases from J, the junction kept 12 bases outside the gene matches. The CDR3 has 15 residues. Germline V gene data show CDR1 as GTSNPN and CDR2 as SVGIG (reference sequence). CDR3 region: CAWNIGGTSHDEQYF. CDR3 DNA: TGTGCCTGGAACATAGGGGGGACTAGCCACGACGAGCAGTACTTC. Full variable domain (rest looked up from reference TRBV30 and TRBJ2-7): SQTIHQWPATLVQPVGSPLSLECTVEGTSNPNLYWYRQAAGRGLQLLFYSVGIGQISSEVPQNLSASRPQDRQFILSSKKLLLSDSGFYLCAWNIGGTSHDEQYFGPGTRLTVT.

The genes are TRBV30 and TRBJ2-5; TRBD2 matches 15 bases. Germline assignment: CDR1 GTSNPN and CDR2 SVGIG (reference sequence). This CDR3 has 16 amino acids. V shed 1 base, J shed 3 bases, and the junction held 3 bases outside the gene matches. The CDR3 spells CAWSAGLAGGKETQYF. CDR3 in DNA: TGTGCCTGGAGTGCCGGACTAGCGGGAGGGAAAGAGACCCAGTACTTC.

In DNA, the CDR3 is TGCGCCAGCAGCCCCCGGGGAGGCAATGAGCAGTTCTTC. Translated, it gives CASSPRGGNEQFF. This chain joins TRBV4-3 and TRBJ2-1; D might be TRBD2 (6 bases). Germline CDR1 reads LGHNA; CDR2 reads YSLEER. There are 13 residues in the CDR3. V lost 4 bases to trimming and J lost 6 bases, with 10 bases between them.

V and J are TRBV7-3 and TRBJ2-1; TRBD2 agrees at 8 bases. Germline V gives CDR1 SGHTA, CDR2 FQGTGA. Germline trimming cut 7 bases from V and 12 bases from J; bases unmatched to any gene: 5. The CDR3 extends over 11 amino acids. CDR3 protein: CASTLGGGQFF. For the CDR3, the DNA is TGTGCCAGCACCCTCGGGGGGGGGCAGTTCTTC.

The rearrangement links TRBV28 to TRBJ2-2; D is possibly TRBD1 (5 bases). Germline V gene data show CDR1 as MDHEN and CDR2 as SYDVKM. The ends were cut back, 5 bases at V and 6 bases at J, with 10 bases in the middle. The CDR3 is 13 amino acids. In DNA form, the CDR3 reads TGTGCCAGCAGTAAAGGGGTTCCCGGGGAGCTGTTTTTT. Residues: CASSKGVPGELFF.

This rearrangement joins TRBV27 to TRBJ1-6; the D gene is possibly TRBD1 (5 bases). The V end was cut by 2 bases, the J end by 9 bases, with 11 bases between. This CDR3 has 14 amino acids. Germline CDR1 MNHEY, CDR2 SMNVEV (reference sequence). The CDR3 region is CASSLGAGVSPLHF. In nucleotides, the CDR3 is TGTGCCAGCAGTTTAGGGGCGGGGGTTTCACCCCTCCACTTT.

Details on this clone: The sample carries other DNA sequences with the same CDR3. Here the CDR3 reads CAWSPGGTEAFF. The CDR3 DNA follows: TGTGCCTGGAGCCCCGGGGGCACTGAAGCTTTCTTT. The V and J genes are TRBV30 and TRBJ1-1; tentative D call: TRBD1 (5 bases). V lost 3 bases and J lost 4, with 9 bases in between. Germline lookup yields CDR1 GTSNPN and CDR2 SVGIG (reference sequence). CDR3 length: 12 amino acids.

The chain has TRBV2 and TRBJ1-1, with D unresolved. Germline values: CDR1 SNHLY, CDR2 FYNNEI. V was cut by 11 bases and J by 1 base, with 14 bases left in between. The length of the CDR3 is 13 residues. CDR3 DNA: TGTGCCGGGCGATGGGCCCAGAACACTGAAGCTTTCTTT. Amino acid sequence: CAGRWAQNTEAFF.

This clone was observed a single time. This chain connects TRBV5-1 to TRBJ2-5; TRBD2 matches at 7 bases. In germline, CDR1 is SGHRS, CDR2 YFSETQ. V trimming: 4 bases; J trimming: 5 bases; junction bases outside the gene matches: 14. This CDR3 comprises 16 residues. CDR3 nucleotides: TGCGCCAGCAGCCCGGGGGGACTGCGTGGATGGGAGACCCAGTACTTC. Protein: CASSPGGLRGWETQYF. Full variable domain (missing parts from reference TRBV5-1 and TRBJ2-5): KAGVTQTPRYLIKTRGQQVTLSCSPISGHRSVSWYQQTPGQGLQFLFEYFSETQRNKGNFPGRFSGRQFSNSRSEMNVSTLELGDSALYLCASSPGGLRGWETQYFGPGTRLLVL.

DNA of the CDR3: TGTGCCAGCAGCGTAGGGTCAGGGCGGAACACTGAAGCTTTCTTT. As protein: CASSVGSGRNTEAFF. The gene calls are TRBV9 and TRBJ1-1; possibly TRBD1 for D (5 bases). The V end lost 0 bases, the J end lost 1 base, and 10 bases lay between the germline ends. The CDR3 sequence is 15 residues long. Germline CDR1 and CDR2: SGDLS and YYNGEE.

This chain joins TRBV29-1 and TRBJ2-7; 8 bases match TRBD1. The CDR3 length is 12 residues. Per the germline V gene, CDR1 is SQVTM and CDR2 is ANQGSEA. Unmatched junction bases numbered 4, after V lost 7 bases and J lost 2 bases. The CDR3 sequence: CSAGQGTYEQYF. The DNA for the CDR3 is TGCAGCGCCGGACAGGGCACCTACGAGCAGTACTTC.

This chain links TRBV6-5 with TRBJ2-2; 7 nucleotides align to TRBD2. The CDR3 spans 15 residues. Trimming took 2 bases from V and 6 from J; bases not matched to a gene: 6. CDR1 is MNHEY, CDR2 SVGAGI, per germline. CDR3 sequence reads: CASSYGGVVAGELFF. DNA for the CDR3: TGTGCCAGCAGTTACGGGGGGGTTGTGGCCGGGGAGCTGTTTTTT.

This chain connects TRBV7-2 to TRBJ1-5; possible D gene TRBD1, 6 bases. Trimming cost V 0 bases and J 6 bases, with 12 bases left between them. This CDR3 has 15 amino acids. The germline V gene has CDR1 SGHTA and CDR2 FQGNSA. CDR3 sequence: CASSLAAKGGQPQHF. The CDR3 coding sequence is TGTGCCAGCAGCTTAGCCGCTAAAGGGGGTCAGCCCCAGCATTTT.

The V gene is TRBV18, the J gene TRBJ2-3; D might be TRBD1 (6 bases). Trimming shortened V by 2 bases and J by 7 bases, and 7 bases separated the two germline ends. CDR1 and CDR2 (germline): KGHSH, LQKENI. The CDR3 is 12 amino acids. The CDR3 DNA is TGTGCCAGCTCACCAGGGGGCTATACGCAGTATTTT. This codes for CASSPGGYTQYF.

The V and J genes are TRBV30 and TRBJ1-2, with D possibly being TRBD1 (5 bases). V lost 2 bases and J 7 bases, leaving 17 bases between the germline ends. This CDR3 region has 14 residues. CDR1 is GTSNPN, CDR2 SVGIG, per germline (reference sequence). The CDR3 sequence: CAWSPGGGLGGYTF. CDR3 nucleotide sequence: TGTGCCTGGAGTCCGGGGGGGGGTTTGGGTGGCTACACCTTC.

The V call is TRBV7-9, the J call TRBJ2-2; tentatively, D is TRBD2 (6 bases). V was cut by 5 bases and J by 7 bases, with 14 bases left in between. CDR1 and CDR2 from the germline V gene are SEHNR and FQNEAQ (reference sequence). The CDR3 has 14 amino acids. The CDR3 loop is CASSPTGVGGELFF. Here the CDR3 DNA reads TGTGCCAGCAGCCCCACGGGAGTTGGCGGGGAGCTGTTTTTT.

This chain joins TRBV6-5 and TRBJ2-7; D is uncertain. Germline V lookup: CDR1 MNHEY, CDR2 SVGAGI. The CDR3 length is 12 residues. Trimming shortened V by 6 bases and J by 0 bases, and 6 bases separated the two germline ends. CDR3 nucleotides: TGTGCCAGCAGCCTCCCCTCCTACGAGCAGTACTTC. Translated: CASSLPSYEQYF.

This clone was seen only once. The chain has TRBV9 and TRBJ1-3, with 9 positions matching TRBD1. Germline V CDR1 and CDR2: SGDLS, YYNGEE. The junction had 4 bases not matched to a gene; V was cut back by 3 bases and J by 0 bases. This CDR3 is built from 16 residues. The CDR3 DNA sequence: TGTGCCAGCAGCGCCGGGACAGGGCTCTCTGGAAACACCATATATTTT. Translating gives CASSAGTGLSGNTIYF.

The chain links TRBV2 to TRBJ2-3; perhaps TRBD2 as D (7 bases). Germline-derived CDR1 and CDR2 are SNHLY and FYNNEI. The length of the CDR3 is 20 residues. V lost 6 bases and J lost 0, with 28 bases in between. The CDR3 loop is CASRETRGGASPTSTDTQYF. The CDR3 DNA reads TGTGCCAGCAGAGAAACGCGAGGGGGGGCTTCGCCCACTAGCACAGATACGCAGTATTTT.